A selection of T cell receptor beta chains follows, all from one sample in a study of blood T cell repertoires in COVID-19. Repertoires were generated with immunoSEQ multiplex PCR, while TCRdb's copy carries only in-frame clones and drops some. The sample gives 250,000 or so clones, about 85% of which show up once; roughly 4% is in the top ten. The sample consisted of peripheral blood. The origin of the receptors is a man aged 60 to 75 with acute or convalescent COVID-19. CDR3s include the opening cysteine and the closing phenylalanine or tryptophan. The D gene is left open where the match is weak. For some rows the clone size is stated as once, few or many, or as a class when expanded; others skip it.

DNA: TGTGCCTGGAGCCGACAGGGGGATCAGCCCCAGCATTTT
CDR3: CAWSRQGDQPQHF
size: .
J: TRBJ1-5
D: TRBD1
V: TRBV30

DNA: TGCGCCAGCAGTGAACAGTCGACAGGGGGTCGCGAGACCCAGTACTTC
CDR3: CASSEQSTGGRETQYF
size: .
J: TRBJ2-5
D: TRBD1
V: TRBV10-1

DNA: TGTGCCAGCACCGTCCCCCTAGGCCTGGAAGGCGGTCAGCCCCAGCATTTT
CDR3: CASTVPLGLEGGQPQHF
size: .
J: TRBJ1-5
D: .
V: TRBV27

DNA: TGTGCCAGCAGGGGAGCTGGTGAGCAGTTCTTC
CDR3: CASRGAGEQFF
size: .
J: TRBJ2-1
D: .
V: TRBV12-3/TRBV12-4

DNA: TGTGCCAGCTCACCAGGGCCAGGCCATCAGCCCCAGCATTTT
CDR3: CASSPGPGHQPQHF
size: .
J: TRBJ1-5
D: .
V: TRBV18

DNA: TGTGCCAGCAGCGTCCAGACTAGCGGGGACAATGAGCAGTTCTTC
CDR3: CASSVQTSGDNEQFF
size: .
J: TRBJ2-1
D: TRBD2
V: TRBV9

DNA: TGTGCCAGCAGTTATACAGGGGGAGAGTACGAGCAGTACTTC
CDR3: CASSYTGGEYEQYF
size: .
J: TRBJ2-7
D: TRBD1
V: TRBV6-6

DNA: TGTGCCAGCACCAATCCCGACAGGGGGGGCCAGCCCCAGCATTTT
CDR3: CASTNPDRGGQPQHF
size: .
J: TRBJ1-5
D: TRBD1
V: TRBV28

DNA: TGTGCCAGCAGTTTATGTGGGCGGGTGGACAGCCCTCAACGCAATCAGCCCCAGCATTTT
CDR3: CASSLCGRVDSPQRNQPQHF
size: once
J: TRBJ1-5
D: .
V: TRBV27

DNA: TGTGCCAGCACCCCCTCCCGGAGCTCCTACGAGCAGTACTTC
CDR3: CASTPSRSSYEQYF
size: .
J: TRBJ2-7
D: .
V: TRBV13

DNA: TGTGCCAGCTCCTCCCCAATGGGGCCCGCGAACACCGGGGAGCTGTTTTTT
CDR3: CASSSPMGPANTGELFF
size: few
J: TRBJ2-2
D: .
V: TRBV2